Listed below are T cell receptor beta chains from one sample, sequenced in a study of OX40 agonist ivuxolimab in advanced cancers. Clones were sequenced by immunoSEQ multiplex PCR, and TCRdb holds only the in-frame ones, with some missing. This table has approximately 84,000 clones, approximately 83% appearing once. The source material was CD4+ or CD8+ T cells sorted from blood, sampled in a trial of the OX40 agonist ivuxolimab. Receptor source: an adult with an advanced solid tumor such as melanoma, head and neck, liver or kidney cancer. The CDR3 runs from the conserved cysteine through the conserved F or W. A D gene is named only where the DNA matches it firmly. Expanded clones are given a class, and other clones once, few, many or no size at all.

D gene: .
J gene: TRBJ2-2
V gene: TRBV2
clone size: .
CDR3 DNA: TGTGCCAGCAGTGAAGACAGAAAGGGAGACACCGGGGAGCTGTTTTTT
CDR3 protein: CASSEDRKGDTGELFF

D gene: .
J gene: TRBJ2-3
V gene: TRBV19
clone size: once
CDR3 DNA: TGTGCCAGTAGTATGGATTACGGGGCAGCGTCAGATACGCAGTATTTT
CDR3 protein: CASSMDYGAASDTQYF

D gene: TRBD1
J gene: TRBJ1-5
V gene: TRBV2
clone size: .
CDR3 DNA: TGTGCCAGCAGTGTTGCAGGGGGTGGAGGAGGCAATCAGCCCCAGCATTTT
CDR3 protein: CASSVAGGGGGNQPQHF

D gene: TRBD1
J gene: TRBJ1-6
V gene: TRBV5-5
clone size: .
CDR3 DNA: TGTGCCAGCAGCCGGGACAGGTATAATTCACCCCTCCACTTT
CDR3 protein: CASSRDRYNSPLHF

D gene: TRBD1
J gene: TRBJ1-2
V gene: TRBV5-4
clone size: .
CDR3 DNA: TGTGCCAGCAGCCGAACCTGGACAGGGGGCGTCTATGGCTACACCTTC
CDR3 protein: CASSRTWTGGVYGYTF

D gene: .
J gene: TRBJ2-3
V gene: TRBV19
clone size: .
CDR3 DNA: TGTGCCAGTAGTATAGATTACCAGAGAACGCAGTATTTT
CDR3 protein: CASSIDYQRTQYF

D gene: .
J gene: TRBJ1-5
V gene: TRBV7-3
clone size: .
CDR3 DNA: TGTGCCAGCAGCCGTAAGGGGGGCCAGCCCCAGCATTTT
CDR3 protein: CASSRKGGQPQHF

D gene: .
J gene: TRBJ1-4
V gene: TRBV5-1
clone size: .
CDR3 DNA: TGCGCCAGCAGCTTCTTGGGGCGGGCTAATGAAAAACTGTTTTTT
CDR3 protein: CASSFLGRANEKLFF

D gene: .
J gene: TRBJ1-3
V gene: TRBV18
clone size: .
CDR3 DNA: TGTGCCAGCTCACTGGCCGCTGGCTACTCTGGAAACACCATATATTTT
CDR3 protein: CASSLAAGYSGNTIYF

D gene: .
J gene: TRBJ1-2
V gene: TRBV6-1
clone size: .
CDR3 DNA: TGTGCCAGCAGTGACGCGAGAAACTATGGCTACACCTTC
CDR3 protein: CASSDARNYGYTF

D gene: .
J gene: TRBJ1-6
V gene: TRBV12-5
clone size: .
CDR3 DNA: TGTGCTAGTGGTTTGGTAGCGGGAGGGGCGGGTAATTCACCCCTCCACTTT
CDR3 protein: CASGLVAGGAGNSPLHF

D gene: .
J gene: TRBJ2-2
V gene: TRBV5-1
clone size: .
CDR3 DNA: TGCGCCAGCTGCTTAGCAGGGGACACCGGGGAGCTGTTTTTT
CDR3 protein: CASCLAGDTGELFF

D gene: .
J gene: TRBJ2-2
V gene: TRBV2
clone size: once
CDR3 DNA: TGTGCCAGCAGTTGGGGTACCGGGGAGCTGTTTTTT
CDR3 protein: CASSWGTGELFF

D gene: TRBD2
J gene: TRBJ2-5
V gene: TRBV6-1
clone size: .
CDR3 DNA: TGTGCCAGCAGTGAAAGGACTAGCGGGGTCCGGGAGACCCAGTACTTC
CDR3 protein: CASSERTSGVRETQYF

D gene: .
J gene: TRBJ2-2
V gene: TRBV6-5
clone size: .
CDR3 DNA: TGTGCCAGCAGCCGCGCAGGGGCCGGGGAGCTGTTTTTT
CDR3 protein: CASSRAGAGELFF

D gene: .
J gene: TRBJ2-6
V gene: TRBV5-1
clone size: .
CDR3 DNA: TGCGCCAGCTGTTTGAAATCGGTTCAAAGTCGGGCCAACGTCCTGACTTTC
CDR3 protein: CASCLKSVQSRANVLTF

D gene: .
J gene: TRBJ1-2
V gene: TRBV28
clone size: .
CDR3 DNA: TGTGCCAGCAGTTCCCCCCCTAACTATGGCTACACCTTC
CDR3 protein: CASSSPPNYGYTF

D gene: .
J gene: TRBJ2-2
V gene: TRBV5-1
clone size: .
CDR3 DNA: TGCGCCAGCAGCTTGGGGGGTCAGCCCACCGGGGAGCTGTTTTTT
CDR3 protein: CASSLGGQPTGELFF

D gene: .
J gene: TRBJ1-1
V gene: TRBV28
clone size: .
CDR3 DNA: TGTGCCAGCGCCCGGGGGGGGAGCACTGAAGCTTTCTTT
CDR3 protein: CASARGGSTEAFF

D gene: .
J gene: TRBJ2-3
V gene: TRBV2
clone size: .
CDR3 DNA: TGTGCCACCAACATGGCTGGCACAGATACGCAGTATTTT
CDR3 protein: CATNMAGTDTQYF

D gene: .
J gene: TRBJ1-4
V gene: TRBV6-6
clone size: .
CDR3 DNA: TGTGCCAGCAGTTTCCTTTTACAGGGTACTAATGAAAAACTGTTTTTT
CDR3 protein: CASSFLLQGTNEKLFF

D gene: .
J gene: TRBJ2-1
V gene: TRBV6-5
clone size: .
CDR3 DNA: TGTGCCAGCTACAGTTCCTACAATGAGCAGTTCTTC
CDR3 protein: CASYSSYNEQFF

D gene: .
J gene: TRBJ2-5
V gene: TRBV7-9
clone size: .
CDR3 DNA: TGTGCCAGCAGCGACACTGTGATACAAGAGACCCAGTACTTC
CDR3 protein: CASSDTVIQETQYF

D gene: TRBD1
J gene: TRBJ1-2
V gene: TRBV7-3
clone size: .
CDR3 DNA: TGTGCCAGCAGCCCGACAGGGGGCTATGGCTACACCTTC
CDR3 protein: CASSPTGGYGYTF

D gene: .
J gene: TRBJ1-2
V gene: TRBV19
clone size: once
CDR3 DNA: TGTGCCAGTAGTGCTCACGACGGACGAGGTGACTATGGCTACACCTTC
CDR3 protein: CASSAHDGRGDYGYTF

D gene: TRBD1
J gene: TRBJ1-4
V gene: TRBV5-1
clone size: .
CDR3 DNA: TGCGCCAGCAGCTTGTTGGGACAGGATAATGAAAAACTGTTTTTT
CDR3 protein: CASSLLGQDNEKLFF

D gene: TRBD1
J gene: TRBJ1-3
V gene: TRBV27
clone size: .
CDR3 DNA: TGTGCCAGCAGTCCTGGGACAGCTGGAAACACCATATATTTT
CDR3 protein: CASSPGTAGNTIYF

D gene: .
J gene: TRBJ2-7
V gene: TRBV19
clone size: .
CDR3 DNA: TGTGCCAGTAGTATTTCGTGGACTCAAACCTACGAGCAGTACTTC
CDR3 protein: CASSISWTQTYEQYF

D gene: TRBD1
J gene: TRBJ1-6
V gene: TRBV9
clone size: .
CDR3 DNA: TGTGCCAGCAGCTTTAGGGACAGTAATTCACCCCTCCACTTT
CDR3 protein: CASSFRDSNSPLHF

D gene: .
J gene: TRBJ1-3
V gene: TRBV18
clone size: .
CDR3 DNA: TGTGCCAGCTCACCCGGATTGGGTAGAGCAAACTCTGGAAACACCATATATTTT
CDR3 protein: CASSPGLGRANSGNTIYF

D gene: TRBD1
J gene: TRBJ1-6
V gene: TRBV30
clone size: .
CDR3 DNA: TGTGCTTGGTGGAACCGGGACAGCCCTTCACCCCTCCACTTT
CDR3 protein: CAWWNRDSPSPLHF

D gene: TRBD2
J gene: TRBJ2-3
V gene: TRBV13
clone size: .
CDR3 DNA: TGTGCCAGCAGCTTCTCCTTCGGGAGGCCGGCAGATACGCAGTATTTT
CDR3 protein: CASSFSFGRPADTQYF

D gene: TRBD1
J gene: TRBJ2-5
V gene: TRBV11-1
clone size: .
CDR3 DNA: TGTGCCAGCAGCCCGACAGGGAAAGAGACCCAGTACTTC
CDR3 protein: CASSPTGKETQYF

D gene: .
J gene: TRBJ2-1
V gene: TRBV6-1
clone size: .
CDR3 DNA: TGTGCCAGCAGTAGGACTCAAAGCTCCTACAATGAGCAGTTCTTC
CDR3 protein: CASSRTQSSYNEQFF

D gene: .
J gene: TRBJ1-3
V gene: TRBV6-1
clone size: .
CDR3 DNA: TGTGCCAGCAGTGAAGGGGCAGGCTCTGGAAACACCATATATTTT
CDR3 protein: CASSEGAGSGNTIYF

D gene: .
J gene: TRBJ1-1
V gene: TRBV9
clone size: few
CDR3 DNA: TGTGCCAGCAGCGTAGCCCCCAGCGTGAACACTGAAGCTTTCTTT
CDR3 protein: CASSVAPSVNTEAFF

D gene: .
J gene: TRBJ1-1
V gene: TRBV28
clone size: .
CDR3 DNA: TGTGCCAGCAGTTTTGAGTATACTGAAGCTTTCTTT
CDR3 protein: CASSFEYTEAFF

D gene: .
J gene: TRBJ2-7
V gene: TRBV5-1
clone size: .
CDR3 DNA: TGCGCCAGCAGCCCCGGGATTAACTCCTACGAGCAGTACTTC
CDR3 protein: CASSPGINSYEQYF

D gene: TRBD1
J gene: TRBJ2-1
V gene: TRBV9
clone size: .
CDR3 DNA: TGTGCCAGCAGCACCCGGACAGGGGGCTACAATGAGCAGTTCTTC
CDR3 protein: CASSTRTGGYNEQFF

D gene: TRBD1
J gene: TRBJ2-5
V gene: TRBV5-4
clone size: .
CDR3 DNA: TGTGCCAGCAGCCCCGGGACAGGGGAACAAGAGACCCAGTACTTC
CDR3 protein: CASSPGTGEQETQYF

D gene: TRBD1
J gene: TRBJ1-1
V gene: TRBV4-2
clone size: .
CDR3 DNA: TGTGCCAGCAGCCAAGCACAGGGGAGGGACACTGAAGCTTTCTTT
CDR3 protein: CASSQAQGRDTEAFF

D gene: .
J gene: TRBJ1-5
V gene: TRBV19
clone size: .
CDR3 DNA: TGTGCCAGTGCCGACAACCCCAATCAGCCCCAGCATTTT
CDR3 protein: CASADNPNQPQHF